These 20 T cell receptor beta chains came from one sample sequenced in a study of blood T cell repertoires in COVID-19. TCRdb's copy holds only in-frame clones and misses some; the assay was immunoSEQ multiplex PCR. The data show approximately 70,000 clones, approximately 83% seen once. Sequencing input: peripheral blood. The receptors shown here come from a woman between 55 and 75 years old with acute or convalescent COVID-19.

The V and J genes are TRBV24-1 and TRBJ1-5; no reliable D call. Germline loops: CDR1 KGHDR, CDR2 SFDVKD. V was trimmed by 5 bases and J by 7 bases, leaving 8 bases between them. This CDR3 is built from 12 residues. The CDR3 coding sequence is TGTGCCACCAGTGCAATGGAGCAGCCCCAGCATTTT. It codes for CATSAMEQPQHF.

V gene TRBV5-5 combines with J gene TRBJ1-6, with 9 bases fitting TRBD1. Germline V gene sequence: CDR1 SGHKS, CDR2 YYEKEE (reference sequence). The V and J ends lost 3 bases and 10 bases, in that order; junction bases with no gene match: 5. The CDR3 consists of 14 residues. The CDR3 nucleotides read TGTGCCAGCAGCTCCGGACAGGGGAACTCACCCCTCCACTTT. It translates to CASSSGQGNSPLHF.

The V call is TRBV6-5, the J call TRBJ2-7, with 7 bases that match TRBD1. V was clipped by 6 bases and J by 0 bases; unmatched bases: 5. Germline lookup yields CDR1 MNHEY and CDR2 SVGAGI. The CDR3 extends over 14 amino acids. The CDR3 DNA reads as TGTGCCAGCAGGCCCCGGGACAGCTCCTACGAGCAGTACTTC. Translating gives CASRPRDSSYEQYF.

The rearrangement joins TRBV5-1 to TRBJ1-2, with D hard to call. The CDR3 sequence is 15 residues long. V was shortened by 3 bases and J by 6 bases, with 18 bases between the two germline ends. Per germline, CDR1 SGHRS and CDR2 YFSETQ. The CDR3 is CASSSAGGSGDGYTF. CDR3 DNA sequence: TGCGCCAGCAGCTCCGCAGGAGGGTCCGGGGATGGCTACACCTTC.

This chain uses TRBV6-2 or TRBV6-3 with TRBJ2-7; 8 bases map to TRBD1. The CDR3 is 15 amino acids. Per the germline V gene, CDR1 is MNHEY and CDR2 is SVGEGT. Losses at the gene ends were 6 bases for V and 3 bases for J; bases not matched to a gene: 10. CDR3 loop: CASSSAGTGNYEQYF. The CDR3, as DNA: TGTGCCAGCAGCTCCGCCGGGACAGGTAACTACGAGCAGTACTTC.

The chain combines TRBV15 with TRBJ1-2; 7 nucleotides match TRBD1. There are 15 residues in the CDR3. From germline, CDR1 is LNHNV and CDR2 YYDKDF (reference sequence). The junction had 13 bases not matched to a gene; V was cut back by 0 bases and J by 12 bases. The CDR3 is CATSRDPGQSILNTF. As DNA, the CDR3 is TGTGCCACCAGCAGAGACCCGGGACAGTCTATTCTGAACACCTTC.

This rearrangement joins TRBV2 to TRBJ2-1; possibly TRBD2 for D (6 bases). Trimming removed 2 bases from V and 10 bases from J, with 15 bases in between. Germline V gene lookup returns CDR1 SNHLY and CDR2 FYNNEI. This CDR3 has 14 amino acids. CDR3 in amino acids: CASSERAGSLEQFF. Here the CDR3 DNA reads TGTGCCAGCAGTGAAAGGGCGGGGAGTTTGGAGCAGTTCTTC.

This rearrangement joins TRBV2 to TRBJ1-1; no reliable D call. This CDR3 is 14 amino acids long. V was pared by 5 bases and J by 5 bases, with 15 bases between. Germline V gene lookup returns CDR1 SNHLY and CDR2 FYNNEI. Written as DNA, the CDR3 is TGTGCCAGCAGTCCTTCGATGAGGCGAACTGAAGCTTTCTTT. This codes for CASSPSMRRTEAFF.

The V call is TRBV3-1 (or the pseudogene TRBV3-2), the J call TRBJ2-2; D may be TRBD2 (5 bases). The V end lost 1 base, the J end lost 9 bases, and 15 bases lay between the germline ends. This CDR3 spans 15 amino acids. Germline V gene lookup returns CDR1 LGHDT and CDR2 YNNKEL (reference sequence). The CDR3 coding sequence is TGTGCCAGCAGCCAAGGCGGGCCCCTAGGGCGGGAGCTGTTTTTT. This gives the protein CASSQGGPLGRELFF.

This sequence joins TRBV6-4 and TRBJ1-2, with 11 positions matching TRBD1. Per the germline V gene, CDR1 is MRHNA and CDR2 is SNTAGT. The ends lost 5 bases at V and 4 bases at J; junction bases unmatched: 6. The CDR3 extends over 15 amino acids. The CDR3 nucleotides read TGTGCCAGCAGTCCCTCTGGGACAGGGGGCTATGGCTACACCTTC. It is translated as CASSPSGTGGYGYTF.

This chain links TRBV6-5 with TRBJ1-3; D gene unclear. This CDR3 is 15 amino acids long. The germline V gene has CDR1 MNHEY and CDR2 SVGAGI. Between the trimmed V and J ends, which lost 6 bases and 0 bases, there was a span of 12 bases. CDR3 region: CASRPQPNSGNTIYF. In nucleotides, the CDR3 is TGTGCCAGCAGGCCACAGCCGAACTCTGGAAACACCATATATTTT.

The chain couples TRBV5-1 to TRBJ2-3; TRBD2 is a possible D gene (5 bases). Germline lookup yields CDR1 SGHRS and CDR2 YFSETQ. The V end lost 4 bases, the J end lost 2 bases, and 17 bases lay between the germline ends. The CDR3 contains 16 residues. The CDR3: CASSRPQAEVTDTQYF. As DNA, the CDR3 is TGCGCCAGCAGCCGCCCCCAAGCGGAGGTCACAGATACGCAGTATTTT.

The rearrangement links TRBV2 to TRBJ1-6; possible D gene TRBD1, 5 bases. The CDR3 has 14 amino acids. The ends were cut back, 4 bases at V and 7 bases at J, with 11 bases in the middle. Germline V gene sequence: CDR1 SNHLY, CDR2 FYNNEI. CDR3 loop: CASSGGGGNSPLHF. CDR3 sequence (DNA): TGTGCCAGCAGTGGCGGGGGTGGGAATTCACCCCTCCACTTT.

This chain uses TRBV12-5 with TRBJ1-4; 8 bases are a match to TRBD1. This CDR3 has 15 amino acids. Germline trimming cut 0 bases from V and 8 bases from J; bases unmatched to any gene: 5. Per the germline V gene, CDR1 is LGHNT and CDR2 is FRNRAP. CDR3 residues: CASGLVNRGSEKLFF. CDR3 sequence (DNA): TGTGCTAGTGGTTTGGTAAACAGGGGGAGCGAAAAACTGTTTTTT.

The rearrangement joins TRBV5-1 to TRBJ1-1; 7 bases match TRBD1. V gave up 6 bases and J gave up 6 bases; unmatched junction bases: 11. Germline V gene sequence: CDR1 SGHRS, CDR2 YFSETQ. The CDR3 runs 14 residues. This CDR3 reads CASTTRDSQAEAFF. The CDR3 DNA reads TGCGCCAGCACAACCAGGGACAGCCAAGCTGAAGCTTTCTTT.

The chain links TRBV7-6 to TRBJ2-1, with TRBD2 identical over 15 bases. In germline, CDR1 is SGHVS, CDR2 FNYEAQ. The trim removed 1 base at V and 1 base at J, leaving 8 bases unmatched. The CDR3 contains 20 residues. For the CDR3, the DNA is TGTGCCAGCAGCTTAGGGACTAGCGGGGGGGCTATACCTTCCTACAATGAGCAGTTCTTC. Translated: CASSLGTSGGAIPSYNEQFF.

A few counts support this clone. This chain uses TRBV5-6 with TRBJ1-2; D call uncertain. This CDR3 is 13 amino acids long. Germline V gene lookup returns CDR1 SGHDT and CDR2 YYEEEE. V dropped 4 bases and J dropped 7 bases, with 14 bases sitting between them. As DNA, the CDR3 is TGTGCCAGCAGCCTGGAGAGGGTCGCTGGCTACACCTTC. Protein: CASSLERVAGYTF.

J is TRBJ1-6 and V is TRBV27; tentatively, D is TRBD1 (6 bases). The CDR3 loop spans 14 amino acids. CDR1 is MNHEY, CDR2 SMNVEV, per germline (reference sequence). V gave up 6 bases and J gave up 14 bases, with 20 bases separating them. The DNA for the CDR3 is TGTGCCAGCAGGCCCCAGGAGCAGGGGTGGGCCCTCCACTTT. Its protein is CASRPQEQGWALHF.

CDR3 in DNA: TGTGCCAGCAGCCGTAACAGGGGCTTGAACACCGGGGAGCTGTTTTTT. It yields the protein CASSRNRGLNTGELFF. The chain recombines TRBV11-2 with TRBJ2-2; TRBD1 matches at 7 bases. Germline CDR1 and CDR2: SGHAT and FQNNGV. The J segment lost 1 base and the V segment lost 5 bases, leaving 7 bases of the junction unmatched. The CDR3 length is 16 residues.

The V call is TRBV10-2, the J call TRBJ1-3; TRBD1 is a possible D gene (5 bases). This CDR3 is built from 13 residues. Trimming removed 6 bases at V and 2 bases at J, with 8 bases between. The germline CDR1 and CDR2 sequences are WSHSY and SAAADI. DNA of the CDR3: TGCGCCAGCAGACAGGATCCTGGAAACACCATATATTTT. Protein product: CASRQDPGNTIYF.